These 21 T cell receptor beta chains share one sample of origin, sequenced in a study of blood T cell repertoires in COVID-19. The method was immunoSEQ multiplex PCR; TCRdb's version includes in-frame clones alone and lacks a portion of them. This sample carries approximately 10,000 clones, around 90% of them seen once, and the ten largest clones take under 25%. Sequenced material: peripheral blood. These receptors were obtained from a woman aged 55-69 years with active COVID-19.

A few counts support this clone. This rearrangement joins TRBV19 to TRBJ2-7; D perhaps matches TRBD1 (6 bases). Trimming left V 4 bases short and J 5 bases short, with 18 bases between. This CDR3 contains 15 residues. CDR1 is LNHDA and CDR2 is SQIVND in the germline V gene (reference sequence). The CDR3 sequence: CASSKQGSNNHEQYF. As DNA, the CDR3 is TGTGCCAGTAGTAAACAGGGTTCTAATAACCACGAGCAGTACTTC.

The rearrangement links TRBV28 to TRBJ1-2, with a tentative D call TRBD1 (5 bases). Between the trimmed V and J ends, which lost 7 bases and 6 bases, there was a span of 12 bases. CDR1 and CDR2 from the germline V gene are MDHEN and SYDVKM. The CDR3 spans 12 residues. The CDR3, as DNA: TGTGCCAGCACCTTCCTAGGGGATGGCTACACCTTC. Its translation is CASTFLGDGYTF.

This clone appeared a single time. The rearrangement links TRBV5-1 to TRBJ1-1; 12 nucleotides agree with TRBD1. The CDR3 runs 19 residues. Per the germline V gene, CDR1 is SGHRS and CDR2 is YFSETQ. Germline trimming cut 4 bases from V and 3 bases from J; bases unmatched to any gene: 16. The DNA for the CDR3 is TGCGCCAGCAGCCCCAACCCGCCCGGGACAGGGGGCAAGCACACTGAAGCTTTCTTT. Protein product: CASSPNPPGTGGKHTEAFF.

The chain carries TRBV6-5 and TRBJ1-5, with D tentatively TRBD1 (5 bases). This CDR3 contains 14 residues. The germline gives CDR1 MNHEY, CDR2 SVGAGI. V lost 2 bases to trimming and J lost 1 base, with 6 bases between them. CDR3 sequence (DNA): TGTGCCAGCAGTTACCGACAGAGCAATCAGCCCCAGCATTTT. Its protein is CASSYRQSNQPQHF.

About this clone itself: A read error may produce the germline difference seen at one junction end. This rearrangement joins TRBV9 to TRBJ2-3; 9 positions match TRBD2. Germline CDR1 and CDR2: SGDLS and YYNGEE. There are 16 residues in the CDR3. The CDR3 DNA reads as TGTGCCAGCAGCGAGGGTCCCGGGACTAGCAGAGATACGCAGTATTTT. As protein: CASSEGPGTSRDTQYF.

This clone appeared once. The CDR3 sequence is CSVRTGGNEKLFF. DNA of the CDR3: TGCAGCGTGAGGACAGGGGGGAATGAAAAACTGTTTTTT. The chain combines TRBV29-1 with TRBJ1-4; 10 nucleotides line up with TRBD1. The CDR3 has 13 residues. V lost 6 bases and J lost 5; bases outside the gene matches: 3. Germline CDR1 is SQVTM and CDR2 is ANQGSEA.

The rearrangement joins TRBV5-4 to TRBJ1-1; 12 bases line up with TRBD1. The CDR3 totals 18 residues. Losses at the gene ends were 4 bases for V and 3 bases for J; bases not matched to a gene: 13. The germline V gene encodes CDR1 SGHNT and CDR2 YYREEE (reference sequence). The CDR3 spells CASSKGLPGQGAHTEAFF. The CDR3, as DNA: TGTGCCAGCAGCAAGGGACTACCGGGACAGGGGGCCCACACTGAAGCTTTCTTT.

The chain joins TRBV3-1 (or the pseudogene TRBV3-2) to TRBJ2-1, with 8 bases matching TRBD2. The CDR3 is 15 amino acids. Germline V lookup: CDR1 LGHDT, CDR2 YNNKEL (reference sequence). V shed 4 bases and J 0 bases; nucleotides not matched to a gene: 2. The CDR3 DNA sequence: TGTGCCAGCAGCCCGAGCGGGAGCTCCTACAATGAGCAGTTCTTC. Translating gives CASSPSGSSYNEQFF.

V and J are TRBV6-5 and TRBJ2-7; D may be TRBD1 (6 bases). CDR1 and CDR2 (germline): MNHEY, SVGAGI. Between the trimmed V and J ends, which lost 7 bases and 1 base, there was a span of 14 bases. The length of the CDR3 is 14 residues. CDR3 sequence: CASIITTGSYEQYF. The CDR3 DNA sequence: TGTGCCAGCATTATTACGACAGGTTCCTACGAGCAGTACTTC.

CDR3 sequence (DNA): TGTGCCAGCGGGGGCCCACCGGGAGGGACTGAAGCTTTCTTT. Amino acids: CASGGPPGGTEAFF. This chain joins TRBV5-4 and TRBJ1-1; D perhaps matches TRBD1 (6 bases). This CDR3 comprises 14 residues. The V gene lost 7 bases and the J gene lost 5 bases, with 18 bases spanning the gap. CDR1 SGHNT and CDR2 YYREEE come from the germline V gene (reference sequence).

This sequence joins TRBV5-1 and TRBJ2-1; TRBD2 aligns across 8 bases. The CDR3 contains 16 residues. Trimming at V came to 1 base and at J to 4 bases, leaving 7 bases not matched to a gene. Germline values: CDR1 SGHRS, CDR2 YFSETQ. The CDR3 region is CASSLSPAGEYNEQFF. Written as DNA, the CDR3 is TGCGCCAGCAGCTTGTCTCCAGCGGGAGAGTACAATGAGCAGTTCTTC.

In nucleotides, the CDR3 is TGTGCCAGCAGGCCTGCCGGGACAGGGGGCAATTCACCCCTCCACTTT. Translating it yields CASRPAGTGGNSPLHF. The V call is TRBV7-9, the J call TRBJ1-6; 12 bases map to TRBD1. This CDR3 is built from 16 residues. Germline V gene data show CDR1 as SEHNR and CDR2 as FQNEAQ (reference sequence). Trimming removed 6 bases from V and 7 bases from J; junction bases left unmatched: 7.

The V call is TRBV24-1, the J call TRBJ2-1; 12 nucleotides match TRBD2. The CDR3 is 16 residues long. Per the germline V gene, CDR1 is KGHDR and CDR2 is SFDVKD. The J segment lost 4 bases and the V segment lost 3 bases, leaving 3 bases of the junction unmatched. The CDR3 spells CATSDALAGGYNEQFF. CDR3 DNA sequence: TGTGCCACCAGTGATGCCCTAGCGGGGGGGTACAATGAGCAGTTCTTC.

The chain employs TRBV18 and TRBJ2-1, with TRBD1 as a possible D gene (6 bases). The CDR3 is 14 residues long. CDR1 and CDR2 from the germline V gene are KGHSH and LQKENI. V was trimmed by 2 bases and J by 7 bases, leaving 12 bases between them. The CDR3 DNA reads TGTGCCAGCTCACCAGTGGGGGCCCAGAATGAGCAGTTCTTC. This sequence encodes CASSPVGAQNEQFF.

The V gene is TRBV10-1, the J gene TRBJ2-3; 8 nucleotides line up with TRBD1. The germline CDR1 and CDR2 sequences are WNHNN and SYGVQD (reference sequence). V lost 3 bases, J lost 6 bases, and 8 bases stayed unmatched. CDR3 size: 15 residues. In DNA form, the CDR3 reads TGCGCCAGCAGTGACAGGGGGCCGGCCCGGGATACGCAGTATTTT. This translates into CASSDRGPARDTQYF.

The V and J genes are TRBV30 and TRBJ1-4, with 9 bases identical to TRBD1. Looked up from germline, CDR1 is GTSNPN and CDR2 is SVGIG (reference sequence). J gave up 8 bases and V 3 bases, and 10 bases lay outside the gene matches. This CDR3 region has 15 residues. In DNA form, the CDR3 reads TGTGCCTGGAGACAGGGGGCCGCGCTGTTAGAAAAACTGTTTTTT. The encoded protein is CAWRQGAALLEKLFF.

The chain combines TRBV2 with TRBJ1-5, with 9 bases lining up with TRBD1. This CDR3 contains 15 residues. J gave up 1 base and V 6 bases, and 4 bases lay outside the gene matches. The germline V gene encodes CDR1 SNHLY and CDR2 FYNNEI. CDR3 sequence (DNA): TGTGCCAGCAGGGGGGACAGGGAAAGCAATCAGCCCCAGCATTTT. This codes for CASRGDRESNQPQHF.

V usage is TRBV7-9 and J usage is TRBJ1-2; 10 nucleotides agree with TRBD1. The CDR3 consists of 14 residues. Germline V gene data show CDR1 as SEHNR and CDR2 as FQNEAQ (reference sequence). J gave up 4 bases and V 11 bases, and 10 bases lay outside the gene matches. In DNA, the CDR3 is TGTGCCGGCTCGACAGGGGGCATGGGCTATGGCTACACCTTC. This translates into CAGSTGGMGYGYTF.

The chain combines TRBV2 with TRBJ1-2; D not certain. Germline V gene sequence: CDR1 SNHLY, CDR2 FYNNEI. The germline V and J ends were trimmed by 7 bases and 7 bases, with 13 bases remaining between them. The CDR3 totals 12 residues. The CDR3 spells CASIGEGGGYTF. CDR3 DNA: TGTGCCAGCATCGGGGAGGGCGGTGGCTACACCTTC.

This clone was observed a single time. This sequence joins TRBV11-2 and TRBJ2-7, with no clear D. Per germline, CDR1 SGHAT and CDR2 FQNNGV. Deletions cut 0 bases from V and 3 bases from J, with 3 bases between. This CDR3 is 12 amino acids long. The DNA for the CDR3 is TGTGCCAGCAGCTTAGACAGCTACGAGCAGTACGTC. Protein sequence: CASSLDSYEQYV.

This clone appeared a few times. The chain uses TRBV27 and TRBJ2-1, with D perhaps TRBD1 (5 bases). V shed 3 bases and J shed 4 bases, with 7 bases lying between them. Germline values: CDR1 MNHEY, CDR2 SMNVEV (reference sequence). The CDR3 runs to 13 residues. This CDR3 is CASSFREYNEQFF. CDR3 nucleotides: TGTGCCAGCAGTTTCAGGGAATACAATGAGCAGTTCTTC.